This T cell receptor beta chain was identified in a study of human T cells and chemical hapten exposure. Notes on the study in general: Expanded TCRs made up significantly more big CDR3 similarity clusters than controls did.

The sample's time point: pre-sensitization, week 0. Noted treatment: therapeutic diphenylcyclopropenone sensitization with weekly scalp DPC. This clonotype showed up just a few times. What it recognizes is unknown. The authors' processing: With a range of roughly 20,000 to 750,000, the median per sample was around 97,000 TCRs. TCRdb independently ran MiXCR on the RACE reads; one entry per CDR3 protein. TCRdb, not the authors, supplied the V and J calls. The sample has roughly 260,000 distinct CDR3 sequences, roughly 8.9% seen once; the top ten hold under 2.5%. Sequenced here: whole blood, sampled in connection with sensitization to the hapten diphenylcyclopropenone (DPC). The receptor comes from a woman between 35 and 50 years old with alopecia areata. Some clones in this sample may be carry-over from other donors' samples.

CDR3 in DNA: TGTGCCATCAGTGAGTCTTCCGGGACTATCTACAATGAGCAGTTCTTC. Translating gives CAISESSGTIYNEQFF. The rearrangement links TRBV10-3 to TRBJ2-1, with 7 bases that match TRBD2. V shed 0 bases and J 3 bases; nucleotides not matched to a gene: 5. Germline CDR1 is ENHRY and CDR2 is SYGVKD. The CDR3 has 16 residues.